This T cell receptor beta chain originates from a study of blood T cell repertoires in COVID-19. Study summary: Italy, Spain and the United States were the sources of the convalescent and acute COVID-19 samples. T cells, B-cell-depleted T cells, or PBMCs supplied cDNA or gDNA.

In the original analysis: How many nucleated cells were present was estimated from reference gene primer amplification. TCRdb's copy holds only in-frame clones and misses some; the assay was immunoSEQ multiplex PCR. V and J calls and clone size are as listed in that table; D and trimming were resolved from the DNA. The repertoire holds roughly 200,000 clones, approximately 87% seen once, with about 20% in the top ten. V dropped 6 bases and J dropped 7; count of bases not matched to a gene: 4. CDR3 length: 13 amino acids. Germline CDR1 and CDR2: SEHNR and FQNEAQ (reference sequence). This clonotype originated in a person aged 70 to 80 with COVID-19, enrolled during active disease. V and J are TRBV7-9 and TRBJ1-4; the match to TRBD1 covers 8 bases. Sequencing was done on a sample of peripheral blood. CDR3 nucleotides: TGTGCCAGCAGGCCGGACAGGGTTGAAAAACTGTTTTTT. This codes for CASRPDRVEKLFF.